This T cell receptor beta chain was obtained from a study of blood T cell repertoires in COVID-19. Study context: Samples representing acute and convalescent COVID-19 were sourced from the United States, Italy and Spain. In each case, the material was cDNA or gDNA derived from T cells, B-cell-depleted T cells, or PBMCs.

Original handling: Reference gene primer amplification gave estimated nucleated cell counts. Libraries were prepared by immunoSEQ multiplex PCR; TCRdb keeps only in-frame clonotypes and omits some of them. V, J and clone size were drawn from that table, and D and trimming were deduced from the DNA. This sample has around 330,000 clones, with about 92% found just once. Per germline, CDR1 SGHRS and CDR2 YFSETQ. This CDR3 is 13 amino acids long. V gave up 4 bases and J gave up 8 bases, with 15 bases separating them. The chain uses TRBV5-1 and TRBJ1-2; no clear D gene. The TCR comes from a man in his sixties who had recovered from COVID-19. The material sequenced was PBMCs or T cells enriched from blood (not recorded which). DNA of the CDR3: TGCGCCAGCAGCGCTGAAACCCTCAGAGGCTACACCTTC. Its translation: CASSAETLRGYTF.